The text below deals with one T cell receptor beta chain. What it binds is not known. V lost 0 bases and J lost 0, with 9 bases in between. Per the germline V gene, CDR1 is SGHTA and CDR2 is FQGNSA. This CDR3 spans 16 amino acids. The sample originates from a study of cytomegalovirus exposure and HLA in healthy donors. Findings and caveats of the study: Specificity for CMV antigens was confirmed in vitro for a few of the CMV-associated chains. Analysis was performed later, and it showed HLA-associated TCR beta chains to be more clonally expanded than equally common others. TCR beta chains numbering more than 150 were designated cytomegalovirus-associated. The analysis excluded some indistinguishable V segments, including TRBV6-2 and TRBV6-3.

The study ran its PCR with 60 Vbeta and 13 Jbeta primers. Here immunoSEQ multiplex PCR was the method, and the copy in TCRdb shows in-frame clones only, minus some. The sample carries about 200,000 clones, about four fifths recorded once. The TCR comes from a woman younger than 35 in good health and CMV-seronegative. The rearrangement joins TRBV7-2 to TRBJ2-1; perhaps TRBD2 as D (5 bases). The sequencing input was PBMCs. The DNA for the CDR3 is TGTGCCAGCAGCTTAGCTCCGGGGAGCTCCTACAATGAGCAGTTCTTC. Amino acids: CASSLAPGSSYNEQFF.